The rows below give T cell receptor beta chains drawn from one sample of a study of T-cell reconstitution after alpha-beta-depleted transplantation in children. From the PCR reads, TCRdb called clonotypes with MiXCR, one entry per CDR3 protein. The sample carries hundreds of thousands of distinct CDR3 sequences, around 16% recorded once. The sample was PBMCs from the stem cell graft donor, taken from the stem cell graft. The receptor source for this set is a human donor who donated a stem cell graft to a child with acute myeloid leukemia. CDR3s include the opening cysteine and the closing phenylalanine or tryptophan. The D gene is left open where the match is weak. Clone sizes are given selectively: once, few, many, or a class where the clone is expanded.

CDR3 protein	CDR3 DNA	clone size	D gene	V gene	J gene
CASSFASGGTDIYNEQFF	TGTGCCAGCAGTTTTGCTAGCGGGGGGACTGACATATACAATGAGCAGTTCTTC	-	TRBD2	TRBV12-3/TRBV12-4	TRBJ2-1
CASSKVAASEANVLTF	TGTGCCAGCAGCAAAGTGGCGGCCTCCGAGGCCAACGTCCTGACTTTC	-	-	TRBV21-1	TRBJ2-6
CSAREPAEYNEQFF	TGCAGTGCTAGAGAACCAGCGGAGTACAATGAGCAGTTCTTC	many	-	TRBV20-1	TRBJ2-1
CASSPSDRGENIQYF	TGTGCCAGCTCACCGTCAGACAGAGGGGAAAACATTCAGTACTTC	many	-	TRBV18	TRBJ2-4
CASSLGPVAYEQYF	TGTGCCAGCAGCTTAGGCCCAGTTGCCTACGAGCAGTACTTC	few	-	TRBV13	TRBJ2-7
CSARDPRVPNYGYTF	TGCAGTGCTAGAGATCCCAGGGTTCCGAACTATGGCTACACCTTC	many	-	TRBV20-1	TRBJ1-2
CSARDLLMNTEAFF	TGCAGTGCTAGAGATCTCCTGATGAACACTGAAGCTTTCTTT	many	-	TRBV20-1	TRBJ1-1
CASSSGRGRTEAFF	TGTGCCAGCAGTTCGGGCCGGGGGAGGACTGAAGCTTTCTTT	-	-	TRBV6-5	TRBJ1-1
CSASFPGSSSTDTQYF	TGCAGTGCTTCCTTCCCGGGGTCCTCTAGCACAGATACGCAGTATTTT	-	-	TRBV20-1	TRBJ2-3
CAISEPDRGGQETQYF	TGTGCCATCAGTGAGCCAGACAGGGGAGGCCAAGAGACCCAGTACTTC	many	TRBD1	TRBV10-3	TRBJ2-5
CSVVTGGTGELFF	TGCAGCGTGGTTACAGGGGGGACCGGGGAGCTGTTTTTT	few	TRBD1	TRBV29-1	TRBJ2-2
CSVPAAGGNGYTF	TGCAGTGTCCCCGCGGCAGGGGGTAATGGCTACACCTTC	many	TRBD1	TRBV20-1	TRBJ1-2
CASRVGSNYGYTF	TGTGCCAGCAGGGTCGGGAGTAACTATGGCTACACCTTC	many	-	TRBV27	TRBJ1-2
CATSDSTGKQETQYF	TGTGCCACCAGTGATTCGACAGGGAAGCAAGAGACCCAGTACTTC	many	TRBD1	TRBV24-1	TRBJ2-5
CASSRGYSNQPQHF	TGTGCCAGCAGCAGGGGATATAGCAATCAGCCCCAGCATTTT	many	-	TRBV5-6	TRBJ1-5
CASSPDPGTEETQYF	TGTGCCAGCAGCCCTGACCCCGGGACGGAAGAGACCCAGTACTTC	-	-	TRBV7-8	TRBJ2-5
CASSLLEGALSGANVLTF	TGTGCCAGCAGCTTGTTGGAGGGGGCCCTCTCTGGGGCCAACGTCCTGACTTTC	few	-	TRBV5-6	TRBJ2-6
CSYLRQGARRETQYF	TGCAGTTACCTAAGACAGGGGGCTAGAAGAGAGACCCAGTACTTC	many	TRBD1	TRBV20-1	TRBJ2-5
CSSRDRANSPLHF	TGCAGTTCCCGAGACAGGGCTAATTCACCCCTCCACTTT	many	TRBD1	TRBV20-1	TRBJ1-6
CSARRRRGGTDTQYF	TGCAGTGCTAGAAGACGGCGGGGTGGCACAGATACGCAGTATTTT	many	-	TRBV20-1	TRBJ2-3
CASSFRQGQTGELFF	TGTGCCAGCAGTTTCAGACAGGGTCAGACCGGGGAGCTGTTTTTT	once	TRBD1	TRBV28	TRBJ2-2
CASTWAQPNGDTQYF	TGTGCCAGCACTTGGGCCCAACCCAATGGGGATACGCAGTATTTT	few	-	TRBV12-3/TRBV12-4	TRBJ2-3
CSARASGTGSFGANVLTF	TGCAGTGCTAGAGCTTCCGGGACAGGGTCCTTTGGGGCCAACGTCCTGACTTTC	-	TRBD1	TRBV20-1	TRBJ2-6
CSASTSGLGHEQFF	TGCAGTGCATCCACGTCAGGGTTAGGGCATGAGCAGTTCTTC	many	-	TRBV20-1	TRBJ2-1
CASSPSATAKNIQYF	TGTGCCAGCAGTCCGTCCGCTACAGCCAAAAACATTCAGTACTTC	few	-	TRBV12-3/TRBV12-4	TRBJ2-4
CASTPGQGAYEQYF	TGTGCCAGCACCCCGGGACAGGGGGCCTACGAGCAGTACTTC	few	TRBD1	TRBV6-2/TRBV6-3	TRBJ2-7
CSVIRYNEQFF	TGCAGCGTTATCCGTTACAATGAGCAGTTCTTC	many	-	TRBV29-1	TRBJ2-1
CSAPVTSGGPLAKNIQYF	TGCAGTGCTCCCGTCACTAGCGGGGGGCCTCTAGCCAAAAACATTCAGTACTTC	-	TRBD2	TRBV20-1	TRBJ2-4
CATSRVIFTEAFF	TGTGCCACCAGCAGAGTAATCTTCACTGAAGCTTTCTTT	few	-	TRBV15	TRBJ1-1
CASSPTIYGYTF	TGTGCCAGCAGCCCGACAATCTATGGCTACACCTTC	many	-	TRBV12-3/TRBV12-4	TRBJ1-2
CAISCAWRGEQYF	TGTGCCATCAGCTGCGCTTGGAGGGGCGAGCAGTACTTC	-	-	TRBV5-5	TRBJ2-7
CSASRGSGNTIYF	TGCAGTGCTAGCAGGGGGTCTGGAAACACCATATATTTT	many	TRBD1	TRBV20-1	TRBJ1-3
CASSLRDTGANVLTF	TGTGCCAGCAGCTTAAGGGACACCGGGGCCAACGTCCTGACTTTC	-	-	TRBV7-9	TRBJ2-6
CASSLAGWGYGYTF	TGTGCCAGCAGCTTGGCAGGGTGGGGCTATGGCTACACCTTC	many	-	TRBV5-6	TRBJ1-2
CASSSGRTEAFF	TGTGCCAGCAGCTCCGGGCGCACTGAAGCTTTCTTT	-	-	TRBV5-6	TRBJ1-1
CASSQDRALTEAFF	TGCGCCAGCAGCCAAGATAGGGCACTCACTGAAGCTTTCTTT	many	-	TRBV4-3	TRBJ1-1
CASSVPTDTQYF	TGTGCCAGCAGCGTACCTACAGATACGCAGTATTTT	few	-	TRBV9	TRBJ2-3
CSARGTGIGNQPQHF	TGCAGTGCTAGAGGGACAGGGATCGGCAATCAGCCCCAGCATTTT	many	TRBD1	TRBV20-1	TRBJ1-5